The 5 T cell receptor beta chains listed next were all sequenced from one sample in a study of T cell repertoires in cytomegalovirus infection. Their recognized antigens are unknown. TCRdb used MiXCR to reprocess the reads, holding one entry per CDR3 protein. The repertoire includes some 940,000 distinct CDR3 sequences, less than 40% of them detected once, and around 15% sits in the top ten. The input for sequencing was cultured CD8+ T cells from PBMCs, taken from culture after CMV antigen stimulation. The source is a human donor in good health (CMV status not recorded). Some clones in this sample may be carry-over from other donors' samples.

The CDR3 reads CASSPRGGRWELFF. The DNA for the CDR3 is TGCGCCAGCAGCCCGCGGGGGGGCCGTTGGGAGCTGTTTTTT. The chain links TRBV4-3 to TRBJ2-2; 9 nucleotides agree with TRBD2. The CDR3 length is 14 residues. V was pared by 4 bases and J by 9 bases, with 6 bases of the junction left unmatched. Germline V gene data show CDR1 as LGHNA and CDR2 as YSLEER.

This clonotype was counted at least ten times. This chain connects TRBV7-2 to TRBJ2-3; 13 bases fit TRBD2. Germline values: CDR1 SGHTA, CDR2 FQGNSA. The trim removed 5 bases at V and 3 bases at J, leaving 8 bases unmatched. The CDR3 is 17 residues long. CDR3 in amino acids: CASSQLPGLAGTDTQYF. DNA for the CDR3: TGTGCCAGCAGCCAACTCCCGGGACTAGCGGGGACAGATACGCAGTATTTT.

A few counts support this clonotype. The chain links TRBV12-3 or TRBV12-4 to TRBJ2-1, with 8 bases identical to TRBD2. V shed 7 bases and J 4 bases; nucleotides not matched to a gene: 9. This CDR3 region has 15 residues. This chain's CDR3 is CASTPAAGAYNEQFF. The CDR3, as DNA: TGTGCCAGCACCCCGGCAGCGGGGGCATACAATGAGCAGTTCTTC.

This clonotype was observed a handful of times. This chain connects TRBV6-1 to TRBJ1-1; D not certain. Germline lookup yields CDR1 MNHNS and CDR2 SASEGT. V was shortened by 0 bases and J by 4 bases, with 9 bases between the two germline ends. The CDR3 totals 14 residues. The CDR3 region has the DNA TGTGCCAGCAGTGAAGCGCCTGGTTTCACTGAAGCTTTCTTT. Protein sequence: CASSEAPGFTEAFF.

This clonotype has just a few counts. In nucleotides, the CDR3 is TGCGCCAGCAGCCAAGAGTGGGGGCGATATGATGAGCCCCAGCATTTT. It translates to CASSQEWGRYDEPQHF. The chain combines TRBV4-1 with TRBJ1-5; a weak D match, TRBD1 (6 bases). Trimming pared 0 bases from V and 8 bases from J, leaving 17 bases between. CDR3 length: 16 residues. CDR1 and CDR2 (germline): MGHRA, YSYEKL.